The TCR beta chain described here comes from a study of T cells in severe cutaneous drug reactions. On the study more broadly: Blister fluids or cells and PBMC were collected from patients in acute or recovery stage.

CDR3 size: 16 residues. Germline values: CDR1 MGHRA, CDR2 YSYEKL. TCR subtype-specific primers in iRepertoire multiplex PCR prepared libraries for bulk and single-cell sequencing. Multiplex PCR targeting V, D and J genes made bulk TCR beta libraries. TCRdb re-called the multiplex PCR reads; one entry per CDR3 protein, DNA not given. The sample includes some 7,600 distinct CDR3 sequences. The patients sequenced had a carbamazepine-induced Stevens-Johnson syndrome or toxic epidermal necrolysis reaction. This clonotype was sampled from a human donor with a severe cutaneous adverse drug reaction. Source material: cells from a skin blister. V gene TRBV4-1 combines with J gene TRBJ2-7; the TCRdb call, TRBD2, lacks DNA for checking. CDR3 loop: CASSQPTSGSNYEQYF.